This section outlines one T cell receptor (beta chain) sequence together with its context. This sample is drawn from a study of cytomegalovirus exposure and HLA in healthy donors. Repertoires were generated with immunoSEQ multiplex PCR, while TCRdb's copy carries only in-frame clones and drops some. The sample includes roughly 200,000 clones, roughly 86% seen only once; the top ten take 7.2%. CDR3 length: 15 residues. CDR1 is SGHRS, CDR2 YFSETQ, per germline. With 0 bases removed from V and 3 bases from J, the gap between germline ends came to 12 bases. Source material: PBMCs. The clonotype comes from a man aged 30 to 45 in good health and CMV-seropositive. The V gene is TRBV5-1, the J gene TRBJ1-1; no reliable D call. DNA for the CDR3: TGCGCCAGCAGCTTGGTCCCAAGGGTGGACACTGAAGCTTTCTTT. The encoded protein is CASSLVPRVDTEAFF.